This record concerns one T cell receptor (beta chain) sequence. Clones were read by immunoSEQ multiplex PCR, and TCRdb kept only the in-frame ones, dropping some. The sample lists fewer than 140,000 clones; about four fifths were seen once. These data belong to a study of blood T cell repertoires in COVID-19. CDR1 and CDR2 (germline): MNHEY, SVGEGT. The CDR3 totals 14 residues. After removal of 5 bases from V and 2 bases from J, the junction contained 4 bases not matched to a gene. What was sequenced was peripheral blood. The receptor comes from a woman aged 55-69 years with acute or convalescent COVID-19. The rearrangement links TRBV6-2 or TRBV6-3 to TRBJ2-7, with 9 bases aligning to TRBD1. The CDR3 DNA follows: TGTGCCAGCAGTGATGGGACAGGGCCCTACGAGCAGTACTTC. Its translation is CASSDGTGPYEQYF.